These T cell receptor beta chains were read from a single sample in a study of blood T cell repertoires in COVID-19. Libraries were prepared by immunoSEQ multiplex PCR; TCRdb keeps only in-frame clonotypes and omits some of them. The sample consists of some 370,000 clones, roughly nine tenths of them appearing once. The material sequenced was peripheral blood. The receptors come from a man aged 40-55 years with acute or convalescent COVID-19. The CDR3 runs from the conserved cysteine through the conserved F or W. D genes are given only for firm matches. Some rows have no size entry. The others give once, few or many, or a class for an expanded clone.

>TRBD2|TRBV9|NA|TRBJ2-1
CASSVLTTSGSNEQFF
TGTGCCAGCAGCGTACTCACTACTAGCGGGAGTAATGAGCAGTTCTTC
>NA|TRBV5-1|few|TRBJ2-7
CASSLKLVGSTYSYEQYF
TGCGCCAGCAGCTTGAAGCTTGTAGGATCGACATACTCCTACGAGCAGTACTTC
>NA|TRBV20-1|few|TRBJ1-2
CSTSYYGYTF
TGCAGTACAAGTTACTATGGCTACACCTTC
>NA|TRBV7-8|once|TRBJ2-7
CASTYRGYEQYF
TGTGCCAGCACCTACCGGGGATACGAGCAGTACTTC
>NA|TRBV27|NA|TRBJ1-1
CASRHDTLNTEAFF
TGTGCCAGCAGGCATGACACACTGAACACTGAAGCTTTCTTT
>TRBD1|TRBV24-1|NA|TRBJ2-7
CATSGDRGSYEQYF
TGTGCCACCAGTGGGGACAGGGGCTCCTACGAGCAGTACTTC
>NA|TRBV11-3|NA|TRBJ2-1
CASSPWEATYNEQFF
TGTGCCAGCAGCCCCTGGGAGGCAACCTACAATGAGCAGTTCTTC
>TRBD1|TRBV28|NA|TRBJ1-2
CASSFSDRAAGYTF
TGTGCCAGCAGTTTTAGTGACAGGGCGGCTGGCTACACCTTC
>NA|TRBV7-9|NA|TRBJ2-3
CASTGETQYF
TGTGCCAGCACCGGAGAAACGCAGTATTTT
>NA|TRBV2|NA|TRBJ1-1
CASSGSAVEAFF
TGTGCCAGCAGTGGTTCAGCGGTCGAAGCTTTCTTT
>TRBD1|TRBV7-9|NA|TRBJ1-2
CASSLAGTGSDGYTF
TGTGCCAGCAGCTTAGCCGGGACAGGGAGCGATGGCTACACCTTC
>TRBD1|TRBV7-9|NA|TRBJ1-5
CASSRSTDRVAQPQHF
TGTGCCAGCAGCAGGAGCACAGACAGGGTGGCTCAGCCCCAGCATTTT
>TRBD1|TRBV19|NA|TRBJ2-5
CASSIVTGGLGETQYF
TGTGCCAGTAGTATTGTGACAGGGGGGTTAGGAGAGACCCAGTACTTC
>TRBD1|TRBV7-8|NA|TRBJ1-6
CASSLGGRDRGFYNSPLHF
TGTGCCAGCAGCTTAGGAGGAAGGGACAGAGGGTTTTATAATTCACCCCTCCACTTT
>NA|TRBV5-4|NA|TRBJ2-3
CASSLGEGTQYF
TGTGCCAGCAGCTTGGGAGAGGGTACGCAGTATTTT
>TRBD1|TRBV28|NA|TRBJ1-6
CASTSDRATSPLHF
TGTGCCAGCACCTCGGACAGGGCCACATCACCCCTCCACTTT
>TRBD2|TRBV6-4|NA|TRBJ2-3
CASSDAGGTDTQYF
TGTGCCAGCAGTGACGCGGGGGGCACAGATACGCAGTATTTT
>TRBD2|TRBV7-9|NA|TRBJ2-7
CASSPSLLRPGLAGGEQYF
TGTGCCAGCAGCCCATCCCTCCTGCGGCCAGGACTAGCGGGAGGGGAGCAGTACTTC
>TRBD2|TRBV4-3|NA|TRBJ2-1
CASSQEISGGAPIEQFF
TGCGCCAGCAGCCAAGAGATCAGCGGGGGGGCTCCCATTGAGCAGTTCTTC
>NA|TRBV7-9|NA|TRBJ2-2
CASTEGPGELFF
TGTGCCAGCACCGAGGGTCCCGGGGAGCTGTTTTTT
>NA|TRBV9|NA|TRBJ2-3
CASSPWTPTDTQYF
TGTGCCAGCAGCCCGTGGACTCCTACAGATACGCAGTATTTT
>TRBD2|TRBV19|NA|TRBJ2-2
CASKKRELTNTGELFF
TGTGCCAGTAAGAAGCGGGAGCTCACGAACACCGGGGAGCTGTTTTTT
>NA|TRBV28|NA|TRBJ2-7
CASSSLTISYEQYF
TGTGCCAGCAGTTCTCTGACTATCTCCTACGAGCAGTACTTC
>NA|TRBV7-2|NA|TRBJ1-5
CASSFGGPGQPQHF
TGTGCCAGCAGCTTCGGAGGGCCTGGGCAGCCCCAGCATTTT
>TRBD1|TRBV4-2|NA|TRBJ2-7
CASSQGTGDYEQYF
TGTGCCAGCAGCCAGGGGACAGGGGACTACGAGCAGTACTTC
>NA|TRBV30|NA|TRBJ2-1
CAWSVQIGGEQFF
TGTGCCTGGAGTGTACAGATAGGGGGTGAGCAGTTCTTC
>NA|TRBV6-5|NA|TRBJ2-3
CARGRRTASSTQYF
TGTGCCAGGGGGAGGCGCACGGCGAGCTCTACGCAGTATTTT
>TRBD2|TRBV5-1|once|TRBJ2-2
CASSPGLAGLNGELFF
TGCGCCAGCAGCCCGGGACTAGCGGGGTTAAACGGGGAGCTGTTTTTT
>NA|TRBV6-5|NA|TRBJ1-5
CASSYSRGAGQPQHF
TGTGCCAGCAGTTACTCTCGGGGGGCAGGGCAGCCCCAGCATTTT
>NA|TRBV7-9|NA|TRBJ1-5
CASSLGGPGTGQPQHF
TGTGCCAGCAGCTTGGGGGGGCCGGGGACCGGTCAGCCCCAGCATTTT
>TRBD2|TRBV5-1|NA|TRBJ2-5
CASSLAPAGGQETQYF
TGCGCCAGCAGCTTGGCGCCGGCGGGGGGGCAGGAGACCCAGTACTTC
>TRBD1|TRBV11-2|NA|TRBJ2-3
CASSLGLGGADTQYF
TGTGCCAGCAGCTTAGGATTAGGGGGCGCAGATACGCAGTATTTT
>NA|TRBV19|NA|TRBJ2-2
CASSIGWFQGLTGELFF
TGTGCCAGTAGTATTGGGTGGTTCCAGGGGCTCACCGGGGAGCTGTTTTTT